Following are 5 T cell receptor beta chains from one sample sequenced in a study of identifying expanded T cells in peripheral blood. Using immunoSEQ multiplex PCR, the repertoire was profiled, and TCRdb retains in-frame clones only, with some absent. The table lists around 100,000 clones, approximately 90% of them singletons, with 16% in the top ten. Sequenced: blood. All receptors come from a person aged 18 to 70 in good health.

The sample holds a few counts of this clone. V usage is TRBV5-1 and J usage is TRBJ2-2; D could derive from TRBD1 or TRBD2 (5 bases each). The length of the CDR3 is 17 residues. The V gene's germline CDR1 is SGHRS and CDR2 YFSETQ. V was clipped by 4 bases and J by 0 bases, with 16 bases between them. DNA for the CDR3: TGCGCCAGCAGCGGTAGACTCGGGACGTCGAACACCGGGGAGCTGTTTTTT. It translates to CASSGRLGTSNTGELFF.

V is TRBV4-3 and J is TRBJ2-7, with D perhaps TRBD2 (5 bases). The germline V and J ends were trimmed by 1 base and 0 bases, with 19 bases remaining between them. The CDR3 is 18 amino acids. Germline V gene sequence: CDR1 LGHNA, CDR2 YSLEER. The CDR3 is CASSQAPGRAGSSYEQYF. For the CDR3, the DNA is TGCGCCAGCAGCCAAGCTCCCGGCCGCGCGGGTTCCTCCTACGAGCAGTACTTC.

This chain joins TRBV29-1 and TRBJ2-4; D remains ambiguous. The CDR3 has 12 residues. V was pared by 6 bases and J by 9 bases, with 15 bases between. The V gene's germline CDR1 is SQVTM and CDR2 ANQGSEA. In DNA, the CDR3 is TGCAGCGTGGAATGGGCAGACGGCATTCAGTACTTC. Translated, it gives CSVEWADGIQYF.

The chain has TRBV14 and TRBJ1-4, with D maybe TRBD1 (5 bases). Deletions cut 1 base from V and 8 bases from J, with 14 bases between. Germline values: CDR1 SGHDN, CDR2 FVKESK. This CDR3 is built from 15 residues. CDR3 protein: CASSQVGGAREKLFF. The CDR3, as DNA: TGTGCCAGCAGCCAAGTAGGAGGGGCCCGAGAAAAACTGTTTTTT.

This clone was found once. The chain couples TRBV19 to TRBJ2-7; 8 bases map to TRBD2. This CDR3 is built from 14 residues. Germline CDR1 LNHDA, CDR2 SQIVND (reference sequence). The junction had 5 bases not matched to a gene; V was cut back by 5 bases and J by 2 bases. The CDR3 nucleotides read TGTGCCAGTAGTGCGGCGGGGGGTACCTACGAGCAGTACTTC. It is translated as CASSAAGGTYEQYF. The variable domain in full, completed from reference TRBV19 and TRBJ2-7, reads DGGITQSPKYLFRKEGQNVTLSCEQNLNHDAMYWYRQDPGQGLRLIYYSQIVNDFQKGDIAEGYSVSREKKESFPLTVTSAQKNPTAFYLCASSAAGGTYEQYFGPGTRLTVT.